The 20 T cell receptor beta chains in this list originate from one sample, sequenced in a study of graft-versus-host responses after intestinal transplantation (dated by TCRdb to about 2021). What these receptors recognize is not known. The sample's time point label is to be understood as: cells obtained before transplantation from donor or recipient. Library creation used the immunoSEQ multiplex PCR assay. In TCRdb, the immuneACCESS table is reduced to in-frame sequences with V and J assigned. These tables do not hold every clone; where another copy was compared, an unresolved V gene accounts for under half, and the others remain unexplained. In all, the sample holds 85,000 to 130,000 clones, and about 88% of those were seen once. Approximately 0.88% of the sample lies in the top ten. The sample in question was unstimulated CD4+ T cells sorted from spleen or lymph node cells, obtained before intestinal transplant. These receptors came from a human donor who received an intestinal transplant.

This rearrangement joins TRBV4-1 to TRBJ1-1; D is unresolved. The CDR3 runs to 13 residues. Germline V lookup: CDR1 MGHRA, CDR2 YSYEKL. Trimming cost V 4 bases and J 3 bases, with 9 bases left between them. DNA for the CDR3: TGCGCCAGCAGCCTGCAGGAGGACACTGAAGCTTTCTTT. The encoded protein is CASSLQEDTEAFF.

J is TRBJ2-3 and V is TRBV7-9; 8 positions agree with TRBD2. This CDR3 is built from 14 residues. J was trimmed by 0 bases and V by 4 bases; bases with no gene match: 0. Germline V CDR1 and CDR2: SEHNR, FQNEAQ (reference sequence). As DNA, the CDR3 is TGTGCCAGCAGCTCTAGCGGGAGCACAGATACGCAGTATTTT. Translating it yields CASSSSGSTDTQYF.

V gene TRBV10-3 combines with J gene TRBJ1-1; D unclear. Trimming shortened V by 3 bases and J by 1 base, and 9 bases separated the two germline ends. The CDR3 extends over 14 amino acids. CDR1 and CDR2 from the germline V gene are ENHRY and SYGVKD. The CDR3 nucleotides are TGTGCCATCAGTGAAGAGGGTGGGAACACTGAAGCTTTCTTT. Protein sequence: CAISEEGGNTEAFF.

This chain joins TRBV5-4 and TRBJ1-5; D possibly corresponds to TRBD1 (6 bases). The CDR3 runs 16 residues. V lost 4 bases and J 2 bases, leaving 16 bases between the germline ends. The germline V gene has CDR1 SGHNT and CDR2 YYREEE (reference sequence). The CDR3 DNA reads TGTGCCAGCAGCCGCCCACAGGGAGGGGGCAATCAGCCCCAGCATTTT. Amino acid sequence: CASSRPQGGGNQPQHF.

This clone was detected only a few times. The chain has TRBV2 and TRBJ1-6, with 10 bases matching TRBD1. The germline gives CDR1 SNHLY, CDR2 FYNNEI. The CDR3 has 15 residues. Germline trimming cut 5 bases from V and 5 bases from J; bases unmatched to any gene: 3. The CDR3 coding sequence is TGTGCCAGCAGTCGACAGGGGGCCAATAATTCACCCCTCCACTTT. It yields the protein CASSRQGANNSPLHF.

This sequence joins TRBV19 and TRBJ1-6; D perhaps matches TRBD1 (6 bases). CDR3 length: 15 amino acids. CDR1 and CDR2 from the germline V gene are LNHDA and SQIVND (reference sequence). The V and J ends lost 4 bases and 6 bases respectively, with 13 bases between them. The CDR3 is CASSTHRDTNSPLHF. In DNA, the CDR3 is TGTGCCAGTAGTACACACCGGGACACTAATTCACCCCTCCACTTT.

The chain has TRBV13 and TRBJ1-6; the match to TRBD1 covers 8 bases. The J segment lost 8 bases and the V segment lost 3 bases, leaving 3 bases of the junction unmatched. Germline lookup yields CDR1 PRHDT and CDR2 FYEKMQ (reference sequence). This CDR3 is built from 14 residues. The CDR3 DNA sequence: TGTGCCAGCAGCTTCTCCAGGGGGCATTCACCCCTCCACTTT. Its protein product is CASSFSRGHSPLHF.

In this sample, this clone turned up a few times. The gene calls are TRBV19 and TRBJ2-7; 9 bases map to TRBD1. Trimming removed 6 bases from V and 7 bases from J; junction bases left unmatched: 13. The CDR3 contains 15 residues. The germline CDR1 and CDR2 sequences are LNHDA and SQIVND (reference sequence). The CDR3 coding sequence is TGTGCCAGTAGCCCCGGGGGACAGGGACTTCGGGAGCAGTACTTC. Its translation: CASSPGGQGLREQYF.

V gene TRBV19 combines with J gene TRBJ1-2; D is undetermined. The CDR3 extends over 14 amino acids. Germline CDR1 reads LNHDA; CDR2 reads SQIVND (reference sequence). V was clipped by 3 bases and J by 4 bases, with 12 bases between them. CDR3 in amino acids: CASSISAGIYGYTF. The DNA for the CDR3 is TGTGCCAGTAGTATTTCGGCCGGAATCTATGGCTACACCTTC. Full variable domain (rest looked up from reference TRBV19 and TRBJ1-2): DGGITQSPKYLFRKEGQNVTLSCEQNLNHDAMYWYRQDPGQGLRLIYYSQIVNDFQKGDIAEGYSVSREKKESFPLTVTSAQKNPTAFYLCASSISAGIYGYTFGSGTRLTVV.

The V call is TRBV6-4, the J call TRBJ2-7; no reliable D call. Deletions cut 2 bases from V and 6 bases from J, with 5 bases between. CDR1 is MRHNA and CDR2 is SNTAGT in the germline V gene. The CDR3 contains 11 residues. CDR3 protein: CASSDTLEQYF. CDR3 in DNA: TGTGCCAGCAGTGACACACTCGAGCAGTACTTC.

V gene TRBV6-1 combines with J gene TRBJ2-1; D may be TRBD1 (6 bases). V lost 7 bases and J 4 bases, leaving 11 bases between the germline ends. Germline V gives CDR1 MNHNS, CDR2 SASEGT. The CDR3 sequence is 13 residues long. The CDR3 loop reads CASNQGPYNEQFF. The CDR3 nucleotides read TGTGCCAGCAATCAGGGGCCTTACAATGAGCAGTTCTTC.

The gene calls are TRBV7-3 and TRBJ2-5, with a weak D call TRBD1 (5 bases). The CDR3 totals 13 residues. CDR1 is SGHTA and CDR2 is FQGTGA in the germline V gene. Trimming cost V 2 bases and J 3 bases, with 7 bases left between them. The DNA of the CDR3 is TGTGCCAGCAGCTTACGCAGGGAAGAGACCCAGTACTTC. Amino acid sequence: CASSLRREETQYF.

In DNA, the CDR3 is TGTGCCACCAGCAGAGTTCTCCATAGGGGACAAGAGACCCAGTACTTC. This sequence encodes CATSRVLHRGQETQYF. The J gene is TRBJ2-5, the V gene TRBV15; D is perhaps TRBD1 (5 bases). The germline V and J ends were trimmed by 1 base and 2 bases, with 14 bases remaining between them. The CDR3 totals 16 residues. From germline, CDR1 is LNHNV and CDR2 YYDKDF (reference sequence).

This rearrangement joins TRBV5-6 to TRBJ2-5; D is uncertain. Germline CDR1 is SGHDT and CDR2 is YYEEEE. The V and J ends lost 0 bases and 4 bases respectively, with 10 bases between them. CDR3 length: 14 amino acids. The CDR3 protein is CASSLGLPRETQYF. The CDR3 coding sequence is TGTGCCAGCAGCTTGGGGCTCCCTCGAGAGACCCAGTACTTC.

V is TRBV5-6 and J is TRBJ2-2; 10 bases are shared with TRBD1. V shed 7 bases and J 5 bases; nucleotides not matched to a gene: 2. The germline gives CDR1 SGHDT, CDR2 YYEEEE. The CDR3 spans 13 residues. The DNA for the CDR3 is TGTGCCAGCGGGACAGGGGAGACCGGGGAGCTGTTTTTT. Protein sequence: CASGTGETGELFF.

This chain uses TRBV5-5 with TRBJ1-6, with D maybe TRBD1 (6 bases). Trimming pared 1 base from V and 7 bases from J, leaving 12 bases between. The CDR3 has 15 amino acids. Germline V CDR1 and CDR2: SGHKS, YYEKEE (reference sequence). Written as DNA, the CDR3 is TGTGCCAGCAGCTTGACAGGGAGCTGGAATTCACCCCTCCACTTT. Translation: CASSLTGSWNSPLHF. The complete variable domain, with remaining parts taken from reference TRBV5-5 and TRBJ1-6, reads DAGVTQSPTHLIKTRGQQVTLRCSPISGHKSVSWYQQVLGQGPQFIFQYYEKEERGRGNFPDRFSARQFPNYSSELNVNALLLGDSALYLCASSLTGSWNSPLHFGNGTRLTVT.

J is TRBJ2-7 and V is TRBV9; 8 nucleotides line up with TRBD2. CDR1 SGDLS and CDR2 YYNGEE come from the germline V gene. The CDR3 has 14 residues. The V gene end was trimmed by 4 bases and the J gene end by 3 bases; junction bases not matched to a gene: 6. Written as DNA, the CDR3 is TGTGCCAGCAGCCCGCGGGGGGAGAGCTACGAGCAGTACTTC. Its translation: CASSPRGESYEQYF.

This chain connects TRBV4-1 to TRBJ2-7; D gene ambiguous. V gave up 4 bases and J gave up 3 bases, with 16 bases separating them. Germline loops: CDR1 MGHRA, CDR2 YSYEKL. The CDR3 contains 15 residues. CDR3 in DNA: TGCGCCAGCAGCCCCGTCCCTAGGAATTTCTACGAGCAGTACTTC. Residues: CASSPVPRNFYEQYF.

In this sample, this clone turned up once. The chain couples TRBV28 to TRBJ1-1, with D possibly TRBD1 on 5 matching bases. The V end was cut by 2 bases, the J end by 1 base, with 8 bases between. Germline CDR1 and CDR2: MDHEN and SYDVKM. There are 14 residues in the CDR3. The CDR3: CASSLEGRNTEAFF. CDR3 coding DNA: TGTGCCAGCAGTTTAGAGGGGCGGAACACTGAAGCTTTCTTT.

CDR3 sequence reads: CASSRERGRYEQYF. The CDR3 coding sequence is TGCGCCAGCAGCAGAGAACGGGGACGATACGAGCAGTACTTC. J is TRBJ2-7 and V is TRBV5-1, with D perhaps assigned TRBD1 or TRBD2 (5 bases each). This CDR3 has 14 amino acids. Germline values: CDR1 SGHRS, CDR2 YFSETQ. Deletions cut 4 bases from V and 4 bases from J, with 15 bases between.